This T cell receptor (beta chain) was sequenced in a study of vaccination effects on CD4 cells after COVID-19. This clone was counted only a few times. Its antigen is not identified. Germline loops: CDR1 ENHRY, CDR2 SYGVKD. V was cut by 2 bases and J by 0 bases, with 9 bases left in between. CDR3 size: 15 residues. Once cultured for roughly nine days, the cells underwent separation to obtain CD4+ T cells. Clones were read by immunoSEQ multiplex PCR, and TCRdb kept only the in-frame ones, dropping some. Among about 51,000 clones listed, around 70% were seen once. The receptor was isolated from a human donor who had a prior SARS-CoV-2 infection. V is TRBV10-3 and J is TRBJ2-3; D is uncertain. The sequenced sample was CD4+ T cells from PBMCs cultured without peptide, obtained before COVID-19 vaccination. The CDR3 loop is CAISEVTVSTDTQYF. DNA for the CDR3: TGTGCCATCAGTGAGGTCACGGTTAGCACAGATACGCAGTATTTT.